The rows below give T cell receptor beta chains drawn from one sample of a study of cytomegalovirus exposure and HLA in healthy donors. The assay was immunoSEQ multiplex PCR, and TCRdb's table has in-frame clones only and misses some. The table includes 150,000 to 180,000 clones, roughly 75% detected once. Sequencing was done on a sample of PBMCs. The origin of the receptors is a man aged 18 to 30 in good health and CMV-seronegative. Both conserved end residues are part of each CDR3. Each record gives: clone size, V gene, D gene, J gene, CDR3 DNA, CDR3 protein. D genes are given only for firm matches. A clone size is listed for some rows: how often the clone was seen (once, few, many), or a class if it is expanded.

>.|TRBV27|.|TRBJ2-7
TGTGCCAGCAGTTTGGGCAGGGATTCCTACGAGCAGTACTTC
CASSLGRDSYEQYF
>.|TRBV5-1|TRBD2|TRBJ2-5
TGCGCCAGCAGCTCTTCGGGAGGGAGGGAGACCCAGTACTTC
CASSSSGGRETQYF
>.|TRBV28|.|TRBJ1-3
TGTGCCAGCAACCCCCAGGGGTACGGAAACACCATATATTTT
CASNPQGYGNTIYF
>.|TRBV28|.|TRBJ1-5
TGTGCCAGCAGTCCCGGGGCGGGGGCAAGTCAGCCCCAGCATTTT
CASSPGAGASQPQHF
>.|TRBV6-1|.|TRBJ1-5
TGTGCCAGCAGTGAAGGATGGGGGCTGTGGGCGGCCCAGCATTTT
CASSEGWGLWAAQHF
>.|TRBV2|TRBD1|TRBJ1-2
TGTGCCAGCAGTGGGGACAGGGGGGGGTTCTACACCTTC
CASSGDRGGFYTF
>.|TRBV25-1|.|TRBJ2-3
TGTGCCAGCAGTAAGACAGGATTCACAGATACGCAGTATTTT
CASSKTGFTDTQYF
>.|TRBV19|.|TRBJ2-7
TGTGCCAGTAGTATCGGAGGGCCAAGGGGCCAGTACTTC
CASSIGGPRGQYF
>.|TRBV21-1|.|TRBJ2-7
TGTGCCAGCAGCAAGATTTCGAGCGGGAGCAAGGAGCAGTACTTC
CASSKISSGSKEQYF
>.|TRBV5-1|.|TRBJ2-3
TGCGCCAGCAGCTTGGTAGCCCCAGATACGCAGTATTTT
CASSLVAPDTQYF
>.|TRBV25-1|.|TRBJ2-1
TGTGCCAGCAGGGCGGAGGCCAATGAGCAGTTCTTC
CASRAEANEQFF
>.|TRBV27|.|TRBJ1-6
TGTGCCAGCGCATGGGGGACGGGGGTCTATAATTCACCCCTCCACTTT
CASAWGTGVYNSPLHF
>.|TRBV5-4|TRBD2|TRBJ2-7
TGTGCCAGCAGCAGCGGGACTAGCGGGAACCACGAGCAGTACTTC
CASSSGTSGNHEQYF
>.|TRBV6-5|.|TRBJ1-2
TGTGCCACGGGCACGGCACAGGAGGGAGGTGGCTACACCTTC
CATGTAQEGGGYTF
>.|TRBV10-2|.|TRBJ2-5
TGCGCCAGCAGTGAGCCGATAAAAGGGGATCAAGAGACCCAGTACTTC
CASSEPIKGDQETQYF
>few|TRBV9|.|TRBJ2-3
TGTGCCAGCAGCGTAGACTTCCCCGATACGCAGTATTTT
CASSVDFPDTQYF
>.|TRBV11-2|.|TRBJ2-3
TGTGCCAGCAGCTTAGTGCGGGCGGATACGCAGTATTTT
CASSLVRADTQYF
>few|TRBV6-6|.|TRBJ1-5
TGTGCCAGCAGTTTACCAGGGGACAATCAGCCCCAGCATTTT
CASSLPGDNQPQHF
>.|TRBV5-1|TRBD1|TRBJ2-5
TGCGCCAGCAGCCCAGGGGGAAGAAGCGGTCAAGAGACCCAGTACTTC
CASSPGGRSGQETQYF
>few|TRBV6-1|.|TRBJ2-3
TGTGCCACATTCACAGATACGCAGTATTTT
CATFTDTQYF
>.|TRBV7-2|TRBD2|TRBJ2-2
TGTGCCAGCAGCTTAGCGGTTGGCTGGGGAGGGTCGGGGGAGCTGTTTTTT
CASSLAVGWGGSGELFF
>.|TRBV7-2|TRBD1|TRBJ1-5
TGTGCCAGCAGCTCAATGCAGGGGGGTGGTGGGTATAGCAATCAGCCCCAGCATTTT
CASSSMQGGGGYSNQPQHF
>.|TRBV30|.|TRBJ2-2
TGTGCCTGGAGCGCGTTTACCGGGGAGCTGTTTTTT
CAWSAFTGELFF
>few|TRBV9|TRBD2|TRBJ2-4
TGTGCCAGCAGCGTAGGAGCGGGAGAGGGAAACATTCAGTACTTC
CASSVGAGEGNIQYF
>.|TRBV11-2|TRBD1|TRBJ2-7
TGTGCCAGCAGCCCCAGACAGGGGGTCCACGAGCAGTACTTC
CASSPRQGVHEQYF
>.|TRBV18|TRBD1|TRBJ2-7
TGTGCCAGCTCTAATCCGGGACAGATCTACGAGCAGTACTTC
CASSNPGQIYEQYF
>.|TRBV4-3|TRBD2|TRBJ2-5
TGCGCCAGCAGCCACTTACATAGCGGGAGCGGGGAGACCCAGTACTTC
CASSHLHSGSGETQYF
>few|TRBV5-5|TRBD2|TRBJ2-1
TGTGCCAGCATCCCCGGGGGGGTGGTGAGTAATGAGCAGTTCTTC
CASIPGGVVSNEQFF